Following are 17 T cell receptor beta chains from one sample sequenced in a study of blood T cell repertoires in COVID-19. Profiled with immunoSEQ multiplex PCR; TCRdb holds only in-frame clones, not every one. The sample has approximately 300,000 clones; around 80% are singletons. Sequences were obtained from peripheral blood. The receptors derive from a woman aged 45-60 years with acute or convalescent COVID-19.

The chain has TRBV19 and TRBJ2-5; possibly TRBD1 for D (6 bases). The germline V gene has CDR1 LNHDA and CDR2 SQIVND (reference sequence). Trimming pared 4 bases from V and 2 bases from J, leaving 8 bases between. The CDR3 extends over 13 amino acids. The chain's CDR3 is CASSTGQQETQYF. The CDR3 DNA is TGTGCCAGTAGTACCGGACAGCAAGAGACCCAGTACTTC. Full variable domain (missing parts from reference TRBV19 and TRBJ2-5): DGGITQSPKYLFRKEGQNVTLSCEQNLNHDAMYWYRQDPGQGLRLIYYSQIVNDFQKGDIAEGYSVSREKKESFPLTVTSAQKNPTAFYLCASSTGQQETQYFGPGTRLLVL.

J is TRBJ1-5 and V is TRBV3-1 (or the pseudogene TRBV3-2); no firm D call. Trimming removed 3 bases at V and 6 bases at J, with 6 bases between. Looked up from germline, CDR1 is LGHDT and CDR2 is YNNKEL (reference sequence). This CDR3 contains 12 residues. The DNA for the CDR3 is TGTGCCAGCAGCCAGGGAGGTCAGCCCCAGCATTTT. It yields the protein CASSQGGQPQHF.

The CDR3 bases are TGTGCCATCAGTCCGGGACTAGCGGGGGGCAATGAGCAGTTCTTC. Translation gives CAISPGLAGGNEQFF. The genes are TRBV10-3 and TRBJ2-1; 15 bases map to TRBD2. The CDR3 covers 15 residues. The V gene end was trimmed by 5 bases and the J gene end by 6 bases; junction bases not matched to a gene: 2. Germline CDR1 and CDR2: ENHRY and SYGVKD.

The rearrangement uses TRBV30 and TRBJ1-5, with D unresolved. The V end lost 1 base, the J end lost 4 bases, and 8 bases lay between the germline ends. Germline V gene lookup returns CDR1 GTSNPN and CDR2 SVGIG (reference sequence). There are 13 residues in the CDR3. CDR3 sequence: CAWSESGNQPQHF. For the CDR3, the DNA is TGTGCCTGGAGTGAATCGGGGAATCAGCCCCAGCATTTT.

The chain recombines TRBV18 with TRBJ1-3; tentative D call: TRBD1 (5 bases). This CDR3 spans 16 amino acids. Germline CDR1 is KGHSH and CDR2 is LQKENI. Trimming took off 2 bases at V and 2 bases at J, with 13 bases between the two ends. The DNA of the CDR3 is TGTGCCAGCTCACCAAGCGGGAGCAGGGCTGGAAACACCATATATTTT. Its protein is CASSPSGSRAGNTIYF.

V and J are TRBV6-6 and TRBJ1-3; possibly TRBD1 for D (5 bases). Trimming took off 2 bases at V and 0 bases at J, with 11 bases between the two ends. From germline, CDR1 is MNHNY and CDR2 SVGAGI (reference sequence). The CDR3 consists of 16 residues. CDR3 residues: CASSYREGYSGNTIYF. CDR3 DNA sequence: TGTGCCAGCAGTTACCGGGAGGGGTACTCTGGAAACACCATATATTTT.

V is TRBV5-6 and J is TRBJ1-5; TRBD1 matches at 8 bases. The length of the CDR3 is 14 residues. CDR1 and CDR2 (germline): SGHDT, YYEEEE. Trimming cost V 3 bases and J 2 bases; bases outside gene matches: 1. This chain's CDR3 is CASSWGQGNQPQHF. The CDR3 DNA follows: TGTGCCAGCAGCTGGGGACAGGGCAATCAGCCCCAGCATTTT.

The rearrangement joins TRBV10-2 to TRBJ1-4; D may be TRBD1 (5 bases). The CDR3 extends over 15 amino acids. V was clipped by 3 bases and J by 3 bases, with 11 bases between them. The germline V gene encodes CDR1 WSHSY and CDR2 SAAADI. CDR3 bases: TGCGCCAGCAGTGATGGCGGGGCGTCTAATGAAAAACTGTTTTTT. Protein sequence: CASSDGGASNEKLFF.

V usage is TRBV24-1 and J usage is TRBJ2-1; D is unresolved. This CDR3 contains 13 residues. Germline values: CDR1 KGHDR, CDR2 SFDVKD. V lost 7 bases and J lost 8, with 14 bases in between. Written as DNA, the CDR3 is TGTGCCACCAGGGGTGGAGCAGTGGATGAGCAGTTCTTC. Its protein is CATRGGAVDEQFF.

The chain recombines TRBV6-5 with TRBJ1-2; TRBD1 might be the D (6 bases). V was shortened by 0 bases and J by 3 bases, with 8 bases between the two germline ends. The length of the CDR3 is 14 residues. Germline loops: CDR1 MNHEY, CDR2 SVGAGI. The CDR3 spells CASSYSNRDYGYTF. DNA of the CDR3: TGTGCCAGCAGTTACTCGAACAGGGACTATGGCTACACCTTC.

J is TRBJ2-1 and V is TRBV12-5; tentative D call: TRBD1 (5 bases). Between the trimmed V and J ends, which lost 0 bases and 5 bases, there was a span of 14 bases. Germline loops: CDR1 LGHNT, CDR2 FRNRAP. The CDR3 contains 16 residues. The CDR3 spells CASGLVNVGVHNEQFF. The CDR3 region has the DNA TGTGCTAGTGGTTTGGTAAATGTAGGGGTCCACAATGAGCAGTTCTTC.

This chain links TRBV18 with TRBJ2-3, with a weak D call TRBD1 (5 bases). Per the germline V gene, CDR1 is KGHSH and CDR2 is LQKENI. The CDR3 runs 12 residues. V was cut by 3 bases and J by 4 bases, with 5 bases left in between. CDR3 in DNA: TGTGCCAGCTCACCGGGGCCAGATACGCAGTATTTT. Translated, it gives CASSPGPDTQYF. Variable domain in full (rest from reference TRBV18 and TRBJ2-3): NAGVMQNPRHLVRRRGQEARLRCSPMKGHSHVYWYRQLPEEGLKFMVYLQKENIIDESGMPKERFSAEFPKEGPSILRIQQVVRGDSAAYFCASSPGPDTQYFGPGTRLTVL.

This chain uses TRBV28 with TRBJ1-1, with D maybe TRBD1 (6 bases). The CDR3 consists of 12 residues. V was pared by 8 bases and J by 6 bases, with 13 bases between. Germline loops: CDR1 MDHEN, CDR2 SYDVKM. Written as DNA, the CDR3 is TGTGCCAGCGGTAAACAGGGACCTGAAGCTTTCTTT. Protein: CASGKQGPEAFF. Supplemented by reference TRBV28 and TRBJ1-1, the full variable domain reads DVKVTQSSRYLVKRTGEKVFLECVQDMDHENMFWYRQDPGLGLRLIYFSYDVKMKEKGDIPEGYSVSREKKERFSLILESASTNQTSMYLCASGKQGPEAFFGQGTRLTVV.

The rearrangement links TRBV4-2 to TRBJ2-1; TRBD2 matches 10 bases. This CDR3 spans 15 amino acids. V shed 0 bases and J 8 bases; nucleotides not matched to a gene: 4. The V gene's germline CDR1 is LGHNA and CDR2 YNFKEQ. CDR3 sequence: CASSQERSGRDEQFF. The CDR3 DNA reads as TGTGCCAGCAGCCAAGAACGAAGCGGGAGGGATGAGCAGTTCTTC.

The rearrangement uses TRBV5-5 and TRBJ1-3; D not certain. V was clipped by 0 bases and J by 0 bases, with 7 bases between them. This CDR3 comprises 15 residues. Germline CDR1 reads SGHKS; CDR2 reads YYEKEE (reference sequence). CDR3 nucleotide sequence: TGTGCCAGCAGCTTGGGGAGGAGCTCTGGAAACACCATATATTTT. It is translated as CASSLGRSSGNTIYF. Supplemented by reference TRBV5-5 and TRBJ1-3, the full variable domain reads DAGVTQSPTHLIKTRGQQVTLRCSPISGHKSVSWYQQVLGQGPQFIFQYYEKEERGRGNFPDRFSARQFPNYSSELNVNALLLGDSALYLCASSLGRSSGNTIYFGEGSWLTVV.

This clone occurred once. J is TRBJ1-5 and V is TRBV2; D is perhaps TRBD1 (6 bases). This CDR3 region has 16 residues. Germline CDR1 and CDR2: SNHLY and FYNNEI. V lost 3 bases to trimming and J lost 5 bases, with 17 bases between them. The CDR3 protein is CASSEVGRQADQPQHF. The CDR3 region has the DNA TGTGCCAGCAGTGAGGTGGGGAGACAGGCGGATCAGCCCCAGCATTTT.

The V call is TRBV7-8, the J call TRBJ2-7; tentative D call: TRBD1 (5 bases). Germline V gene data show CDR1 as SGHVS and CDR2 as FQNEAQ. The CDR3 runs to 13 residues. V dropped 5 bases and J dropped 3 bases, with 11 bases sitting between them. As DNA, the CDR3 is TGTGCCAGCAGCCTCAGGGTTGACTACGAGCAGTACGTC. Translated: CASSLRVDYEQYV.